Below are 17 T cell receptor beta chains sequenced from a single sample in a study of T cell responses to AZD1222 COVID-19 vaccine. Using immunoSEQ multiplex PCR, the repertoire was profiled, and TCRdb retains in-frame clones only, with some absent. Of 100,000 to 120,000 clones detected, about 90% appear once; the ten largest clones hold roughly 15%. Sequencing was performed on peripheral blood, taken 28 days after the second AZD1222 dose. These receptors all come from an adult who received the AZD1222 COVID-19 vaccine.

The chain couples TRBV27 to TRBJ1-2; D is undetermined. The CDR3 extends over 15 amino acids. Trimming removed 5 bases from V and 0 bases from J, with 13 bases in between. Germline V lookup: CDR1 MNHEY, CDR2 SMNVEV (reference sequence). CDR3 region: CASSIGRLANYGYTF. The DNA for the CDR3 is TGTGCCAGCAGTATTGGACGCCTAGCTAACTATGGCTACACCTTC.

The rearrangement links TRBV15 to TRBJ2-1, with D possibly TRBD2 on 6 matching bases. Per germline, CDR1 LNHNV and CDR2 YYDKDF (reference sequence). V lost 4 bases and J lost 5, with 9 bases in between. The CDR3 runs to 13 residues. CDR3 in DNA: TGTGCCACCAGCAAGGGACTCAACAATGAGCAGTTCTTC. Protein sequence: CATSKGLNNEQFF.

The CDR3 is CATLGLIPPLAGYTF. For the CDR3, the DNA is TGTGCCACCTTAGGACTAATCCCCCCCTTAGCAGGCTACACCTTC. The chain carries TRBV6-6 and TRBJ1-2, with no clear D. The CDR3 consists of 15 residues. The germline V gene has CDR1 MNHNY and CDR2 SVGAGI (reference sequence). The germline V and J ends were trimmed by 10 bases and 8 bases, with 26 bases remaining between them.

The rearrangement joins TRBV19 to TRBJ1-5, with 8 bases aligning to TRBD1. Germline loops: CDR1 LNHDA, CDR2 SQIVND (reference sequence). V was clipped by 4 bases and J by 5 bases; unmatched bases: 4. There are 14 residues in the CDR3. The DNA for the CDR3 is TGTGCCAGTAGTACCCCGACAGGGGATCAGCCCCAGCATTTT. Translating it yields CASSTPTGDQPQHF.

The rearrangement joins TRBV11-3 to TRBJ1-1; D is possibly TRBD1 (6 bases). Trimming pared 4 bases from V and 1 base from J, leaving 10 bases between. Per the germline V gene, CDR1 is SGHNT and CDR2 is YENEEA. The CDR3 extends over 14 amino acids. The CDR3 coding sequence is TGTGCCAGCAGCTGGTCGGGACAGAACACTGAAGCTTTCTTT. This translates into CASSWSGQNTEAFF. The entire variable domain, with the rest obtained from reference TRBV11-3 and TRBJ1-1, is as follows: EAGVVQSPRYKIIEKKQPVAFWCNPISGHNTLYWYLQNLGQGPELLIRYENEEAVDDSQLPKDRFSAERLKGVDSTLKIQPAELGDSAVYLCASSWSGQNTEAFFGQGTRLTVV.

The J gene is TRBJ1-2, the V gene TRBV23-1; no firm D call. TRBV23-1 is an ORF, with its function uncertain. This CDR3 contains 16 residues. Trimming removed 0 bases at V and 3 bases at J, with 14 bases between. The CDR3 DNA reads TGCGCCAGCAGTCAATCTCTACGGACTGGAGACTATGGCTACACCTTC. Its translation: CASSQSLRTGDYGYTF.

Worth noting for this clone: Germline and junction disagree at one end, which may indicate a read error. V and J are TRBV11-3 and TRBJ1-5; no clear D. Germline-derived CDR1 and CDR2 are SGHNT and YENEEA. This CDR3 comprises 13 residues. CDR3 residues: CASSLDRNQPQHF. As DNA, the CDR3 is TGTGCCAGCAGCTTGGATCGCAATCAGCCCCAACATTTT. The variable domain in full, completed from reference TRBV11-3 and TRBJ1-5, reads EAGVVQSPRYKIIEKKQPVAFWCNPISGHNTLYWYLQNLGQGPELLIRYENEEAVDDSQLPKDRFSAERLKGVDSTLKIQPAELGDSAVYLCASSLDRNQPQHFGDGTRLSIL.

This clone showed up just once. The chain uses TRBV5-6 and TRBJ1-2; no clear D. The CDR3 extends over 13 amino acids. Trimming left V 0 bases short and J 8 bases short, with 11 bases between. CDR1 is SGHDT and CDR2 is YYEEEE in the germline V gene. The CDR3 reads CASSLVPKLGYTF. The CDR3, as DNA: TGTGCCAGCAGCTTGGTTCCGAAACTGGGCTACACCTTC.

The V call is TRBV5-4, the J call TRBJ2-1; D is possibly TRBD2 (6 bases). Trimming removed 4 bases from V and 2 bases from J, with 13 bases in between. CDR1 SGHNT and CDR2 YYREEE come from the germline V gene (reference sequence). There are 15 residues in the CDR3. Here the CDR3 DNA reads TGTGCCAGCAGCCAAGCGGGCAGGGCCTACAATGAGCAGTTCTTC. Protein: CASSQAGRAYNEQFF.

The J gene is TRBJ2-3, the V gene TRBV29-1; 11 bases agree with TRBD1. The CDR3 has 13 residues. The J segment lost 6 bases and the V segment lost 6 bases, leaving 5 bases of the junction unmatched. Germline lookup yields CDR1 SQVTM and CDR2 ANQGSEA. This chain's CDR3 is CSVGQGAWDTQYF. In nucleotides, the CDR3 is TGCAGCGTCGGACAGGGGGCGTGGGATACGCAGTATTTT.

V gene TRBV4-2 combines with J gene TRBJ1-6; D is perhaps TRBD1 (6 bases). In germline, CDR1 is LGHNA, CDR2 YNFKEQ. The CDR3 contains 17 residues. V lost 6 bases and J 6 bases, leaving 21 bases between the germline ends. The CDR3 reads CASSRGGTRGANSPLHF. The CDR3 region has the DNA TGTGCCAGCAGTCGCGGGGGGACAAGGGGAGCTAATTCACCCCTCCACTTT.

The V gene is TRBV18, the J gene TRBJ1-2, with a tentative D call TRBD1 (5 bases). Germline values: CDR1 KGHSH, CDR2 LQKENI. There are 13 residues in the CDR3. Trimming left V 5 bases short and J 2 bases short, with 9 bases between. CDR3 coding DNA: TGTGCCAGCTCAATCGACAGAAACTATGGCTACACCTTC. Its protein product is CASSIDRNYGYTF.

The chain recombines TRBV6-5 with TRBJ1-6; a possible D gene is TRBD1 (5 bases). Germline assignment: CDR1 MNHEY and CDR2 SVGAGI. V lost 2 bases and J 6 bases, leaving 8 bases between the germline ends. The CDR3 spans 14 residues. CDR3: CASSYAGLNSPLHF. In DNA, the CDR3 is TGTGCCAGCAGTTACGCGGGGCTTAATTCACCCCTCCACTTT.

With regard to this clone: The sample contains more than one DNA sequence encoding this CDR3. The chain links TRBV18 to TRBJ2-5; D is uncertain. The V gene's germline CDR1 is KGHSH and CDR2 LQKENI. This CDR3 has 12 residues. The V and J ends lost 1 base and 4 bases respectively, with 4 bases between them. This CDR3 is CASSPRGETQYF. The CDR3 coding sequence is TGTGCCAGCTCACCACGGGGAGAGACCCAGTACTTC.

The J gene is TRBJ1-1, the V gene TRBV27, with D perhaps matching TRBD1 (5 bases). There are 15 residues in the CDR3. V gave up 1 base and J gave up 2 bases, with 11 bases separating them. Germline loops: CDR1 MNHEY, CDR2 SMNVEV (reference sequence). CDR3 protein: CASSLLTDTNTEAFF. As DNA, the CDR3 is TGTGCCAGCAGTTTATTGACAGATACTAACACTGAAGCTTTCTTT.

The chain recombines TRBV7-9 with TRBJ2-1; TRBD2 matches at 12 bases. The CDR3 loop spans 17 amino acids. Trimming cost V 1 base and J 1 base; bases outside gene matches: 2. Germline-derived CDR1 and CDR2 are SEHNR and FQNEAQ (reference sequence). CDR3 residues: CASSLGTSGVSYNEQFF. In DNA, the CDR3 is TGTGCCAGCAGCTTAGGGACTAGCGGGGTTTCCTACAATGAGCAGTTCTTC.

The V call is TRBV5-4, the J call TRBJ2-1, with TRBD2 matching 8 bases. Germline CDR1 and CDR2: SGHNT and YYREEE (reference sequence). V lost 3 bases and J lost 3; bases outside the gene matches: 5. The CDR3 is 15 residues long. CDR3 coding DNA: TGTGCCAGCAGCTCGGGAGGGACTAACTACAATGAGCAGTTCTTC. Protein sequence: CASSSGGTNYNEQFF.